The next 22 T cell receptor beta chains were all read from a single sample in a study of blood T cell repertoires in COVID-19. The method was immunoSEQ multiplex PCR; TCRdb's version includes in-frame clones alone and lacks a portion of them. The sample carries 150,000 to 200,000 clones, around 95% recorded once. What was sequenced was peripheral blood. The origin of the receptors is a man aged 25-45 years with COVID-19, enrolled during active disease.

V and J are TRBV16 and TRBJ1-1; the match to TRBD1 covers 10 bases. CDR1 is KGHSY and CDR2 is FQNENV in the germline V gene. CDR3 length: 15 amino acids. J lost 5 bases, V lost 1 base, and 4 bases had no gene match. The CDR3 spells CASSQFGTGDTEAFF. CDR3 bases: TGTGCCAGCAGCCAATTCGGGACAGGGGATACTGAAGCTTTCTTT.

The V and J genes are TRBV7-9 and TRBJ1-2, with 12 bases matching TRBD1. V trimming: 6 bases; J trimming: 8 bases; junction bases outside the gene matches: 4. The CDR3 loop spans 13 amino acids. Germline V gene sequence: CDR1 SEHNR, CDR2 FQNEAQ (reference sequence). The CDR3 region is CASRRGTGGGYTF. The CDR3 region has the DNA TGTGCCAGCAGGCGGGGGACAGGGGGCGGCTACACCTTC.

The CDR3 nucleotides read TGTGCCAGCAGCTTCTTAGCGGGGGGTCGAAGCACAGATACGCAGTATTTT. Its translation: CASSFLAGGRSTDTQYF. J is TRBJ2-3 and V is TRBV11-2; the match to TRBD2 covers 10 bases. CDR1 and CDR2 from the germline V gene are SGHAT and FQNNGV. J gave up 0 bases and V 3 bases, and 6 bases lay outside the gene matches. CDR3 size: 17 residues.

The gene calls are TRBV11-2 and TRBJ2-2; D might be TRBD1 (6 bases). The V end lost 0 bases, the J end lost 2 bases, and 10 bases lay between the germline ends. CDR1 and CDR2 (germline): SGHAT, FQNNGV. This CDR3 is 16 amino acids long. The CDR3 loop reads CASSLDLGANTGELFF. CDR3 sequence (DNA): TGTGCCAGCAGCTTAGATCTGGGGGCCAACACCGGGGAGCTGTTTTTT.

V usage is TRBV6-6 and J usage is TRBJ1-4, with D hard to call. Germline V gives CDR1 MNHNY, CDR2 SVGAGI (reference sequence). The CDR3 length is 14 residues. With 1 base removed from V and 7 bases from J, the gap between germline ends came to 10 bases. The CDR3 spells CASSYYGEGEKLFF. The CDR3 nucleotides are TGTGCCAGCAGTTACTATGGAGAAGGTGAAAAACTGTTTTTT.

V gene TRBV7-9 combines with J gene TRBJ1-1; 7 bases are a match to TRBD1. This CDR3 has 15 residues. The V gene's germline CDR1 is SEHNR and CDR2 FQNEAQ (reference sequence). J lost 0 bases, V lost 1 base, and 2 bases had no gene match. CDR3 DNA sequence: TGTGCCAGCAGCTTAGGACAGGGTATGAACACTGAAGCTTTCTTT. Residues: CASSLGQGMNTEAFF. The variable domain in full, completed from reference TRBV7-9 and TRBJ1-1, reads DTGVSQNPRHKITKRGQNVTFRCDPISEHNRLYWYRQTLGQGPEFLTYFQNEAQLEKSRLLSDRFSAERPKGSFSTLEIQRTEQGDSAMYLCASSLGQGMNTEAFFGQGTRLTVV.

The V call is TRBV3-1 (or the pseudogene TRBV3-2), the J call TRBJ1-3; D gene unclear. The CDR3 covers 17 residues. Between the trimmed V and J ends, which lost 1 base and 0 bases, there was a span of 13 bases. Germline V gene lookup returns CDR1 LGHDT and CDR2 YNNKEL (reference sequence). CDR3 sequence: CASSQGWQANSGNTIYF. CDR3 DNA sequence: TGTGCCAGCAGCCAAGGCTGGCAGGCCAACTCTGGAAACACCATATATTTT.

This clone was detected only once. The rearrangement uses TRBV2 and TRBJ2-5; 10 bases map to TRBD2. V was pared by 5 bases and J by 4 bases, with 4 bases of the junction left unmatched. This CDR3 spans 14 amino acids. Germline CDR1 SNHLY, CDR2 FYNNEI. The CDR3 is CASSPSGRSETQYF. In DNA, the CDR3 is TGTGCCAGCAGTCCTAGCGGGAGATCAGAGACCCAGTACTTC.

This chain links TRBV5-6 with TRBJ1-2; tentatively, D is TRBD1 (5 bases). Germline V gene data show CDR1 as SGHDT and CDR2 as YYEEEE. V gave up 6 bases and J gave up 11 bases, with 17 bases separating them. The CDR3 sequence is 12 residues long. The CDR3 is CASNLSVDSYTF. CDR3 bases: TGTGCCAGCAACCTAAGCGTAGACAGTTACACCTTC.

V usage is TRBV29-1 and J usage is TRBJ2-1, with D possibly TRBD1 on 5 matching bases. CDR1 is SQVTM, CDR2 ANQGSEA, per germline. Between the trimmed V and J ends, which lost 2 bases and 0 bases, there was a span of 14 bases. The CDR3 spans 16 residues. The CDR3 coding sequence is TGCAGCGTTGAATCCAGGGCCGACAGCTCCTACAATGAGCAGTTCTTC. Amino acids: CSVESRADSSYNEQFF.

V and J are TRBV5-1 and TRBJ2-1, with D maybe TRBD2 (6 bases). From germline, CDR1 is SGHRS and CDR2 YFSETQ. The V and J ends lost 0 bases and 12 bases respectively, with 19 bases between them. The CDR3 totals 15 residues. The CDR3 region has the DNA TGCGCCAGCAGCTTGGCTGAGACTAGTCCTCGGGGGCAGTTCTTC. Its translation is CASSLAETSPRGQFF.

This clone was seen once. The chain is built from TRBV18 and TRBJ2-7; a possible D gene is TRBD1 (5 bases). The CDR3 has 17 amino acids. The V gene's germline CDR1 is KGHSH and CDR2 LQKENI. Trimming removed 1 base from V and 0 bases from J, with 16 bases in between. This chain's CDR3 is CASSPQQTVKTSYEQYF. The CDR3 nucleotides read TGTGCCAGCTCACCACAACAGACAGTAAAAACCTCCTACGAGCAGTACTTC.

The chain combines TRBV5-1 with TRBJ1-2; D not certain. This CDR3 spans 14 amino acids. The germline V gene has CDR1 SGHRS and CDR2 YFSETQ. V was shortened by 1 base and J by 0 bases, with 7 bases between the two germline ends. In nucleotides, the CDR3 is TGCGCCAGCAGCTTGAGTGCAGCTAACTATGGCTACACCTTC. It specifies CASSLSAANYGYTF.

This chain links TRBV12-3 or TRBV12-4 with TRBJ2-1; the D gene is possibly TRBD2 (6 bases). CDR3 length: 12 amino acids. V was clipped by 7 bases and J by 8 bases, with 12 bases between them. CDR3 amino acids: CASNLGGDEQFF. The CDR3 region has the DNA TGTGCCAGCAACCTGGGGGGAGATGAGCAGTTCTTC.

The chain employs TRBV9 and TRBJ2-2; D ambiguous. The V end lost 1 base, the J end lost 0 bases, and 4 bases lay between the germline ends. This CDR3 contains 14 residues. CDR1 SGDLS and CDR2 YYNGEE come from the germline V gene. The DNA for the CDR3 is TGTGCCAGCAGCGTATCAACGAACACCGGGGAGCTGTTTTTT. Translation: CASSVSTNTGELFF.

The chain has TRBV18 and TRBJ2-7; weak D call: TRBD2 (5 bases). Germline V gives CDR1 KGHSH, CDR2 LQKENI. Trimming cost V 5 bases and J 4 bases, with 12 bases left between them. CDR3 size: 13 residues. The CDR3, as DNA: TGTGCCAGCTCATCCGGGGTCCCTTACGAGCAGTACTTC. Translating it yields CASSSGVPYEQYF.

CDR3 DNA sequence: TGTGCCAGCAGTATACAGGGCTCAGCTTTCTTT. It codes for CASSIQGSAFF. The rearrangement uses TRBV6-5 and TRBJ1-1; D is possibly TRBD1 (6 bases). The germline V gene encodes CDR1 MNHEY and CDR2 SVGAGI. The CDR3 is 11 amino acids. V was clipped by 5 bases and J by 10 bases, with 11 bases between them.

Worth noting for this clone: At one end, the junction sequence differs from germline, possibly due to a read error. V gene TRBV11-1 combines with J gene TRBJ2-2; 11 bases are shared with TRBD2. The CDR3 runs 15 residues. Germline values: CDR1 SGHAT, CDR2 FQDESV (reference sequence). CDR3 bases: TGTGCCAGCAGCGTAGCGGGGGGGCACCCCGGGGAGCTGTTTTTT. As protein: CASSVAGGHPGELFF. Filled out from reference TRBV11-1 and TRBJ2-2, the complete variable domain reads EAEVAQSPRYKITEKSQAVAFWCDPISGHATLYWYRQILGQGPELLVQFQDESVVDDSQLPKDRFSAERLKGVDSTLKIQPAELGDSAMYLCASSVAGGHPGELFFGEGSRLTVL.

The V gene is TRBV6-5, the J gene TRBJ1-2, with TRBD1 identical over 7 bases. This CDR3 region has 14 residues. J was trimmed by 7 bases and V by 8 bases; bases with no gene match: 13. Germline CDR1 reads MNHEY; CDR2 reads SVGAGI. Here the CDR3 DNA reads TGTGCCAGCTCTCTATGGACAGGCACACCTGGCTACACCTTC. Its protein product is CASSLWTGTPGYTF.

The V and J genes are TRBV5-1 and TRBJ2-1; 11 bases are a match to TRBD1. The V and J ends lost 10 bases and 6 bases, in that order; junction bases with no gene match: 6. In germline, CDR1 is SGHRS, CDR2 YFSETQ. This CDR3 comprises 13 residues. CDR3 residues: CAWGTGGSNEQFF. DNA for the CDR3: TGCGCCTGGGGGACAGGGGGATCCAATGAGCAGTTCTTC.

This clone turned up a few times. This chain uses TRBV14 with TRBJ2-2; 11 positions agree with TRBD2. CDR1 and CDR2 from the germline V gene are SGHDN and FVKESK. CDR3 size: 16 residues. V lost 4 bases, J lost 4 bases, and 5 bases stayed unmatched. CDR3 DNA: TGTGCCAGCAGCCGAAATCTAGCGGGGGGCACCGGGGAGCTGTTTTTT. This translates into CASSRNLAGGTGELFF. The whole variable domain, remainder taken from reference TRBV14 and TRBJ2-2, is EAGVTQFPSHSVIEKGQTVTLRCDPISGHDNLYWYRRVMGKEIKFLLHFVKESKQDESGMPNNRFLAERTGGTYSTLKVQPAELEDSGVYFCASSRNLAGGTGELFFGEGSRLTVL.

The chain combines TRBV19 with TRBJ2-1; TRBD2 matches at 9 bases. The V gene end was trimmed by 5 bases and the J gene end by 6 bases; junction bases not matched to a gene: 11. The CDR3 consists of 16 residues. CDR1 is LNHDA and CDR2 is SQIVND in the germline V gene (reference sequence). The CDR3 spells CASSPRTGTSSNEQFF. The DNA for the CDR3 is TGTGCCAGTAGTCCCCGCACCGGGACTAGCAGCAATGAGCAGTTCTTC.